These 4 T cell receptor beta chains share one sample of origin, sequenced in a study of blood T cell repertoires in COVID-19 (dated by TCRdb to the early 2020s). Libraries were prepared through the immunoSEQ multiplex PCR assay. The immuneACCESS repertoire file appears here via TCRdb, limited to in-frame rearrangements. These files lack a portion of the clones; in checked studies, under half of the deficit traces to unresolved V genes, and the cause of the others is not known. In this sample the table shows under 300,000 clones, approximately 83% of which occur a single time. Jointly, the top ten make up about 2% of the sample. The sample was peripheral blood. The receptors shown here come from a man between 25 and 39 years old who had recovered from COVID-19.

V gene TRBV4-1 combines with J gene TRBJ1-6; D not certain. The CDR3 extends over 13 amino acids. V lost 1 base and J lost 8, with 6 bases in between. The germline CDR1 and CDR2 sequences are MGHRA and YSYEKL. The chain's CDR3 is CASSQGLYSPLHF. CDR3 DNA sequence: TGCGCCAGCAGCCAAGGTCTCTATTCACCCCTCCACTTT.

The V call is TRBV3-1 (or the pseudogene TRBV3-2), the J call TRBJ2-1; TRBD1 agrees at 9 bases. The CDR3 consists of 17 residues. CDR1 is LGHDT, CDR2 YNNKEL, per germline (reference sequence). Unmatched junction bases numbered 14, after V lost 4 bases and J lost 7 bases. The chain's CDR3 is CASSPVGGTGRRNEQFF. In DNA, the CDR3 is TGTGCCAGCAGCCCGGTCGGTGGGACAGGGAGACGGAATGAGCAGTTCTTC.

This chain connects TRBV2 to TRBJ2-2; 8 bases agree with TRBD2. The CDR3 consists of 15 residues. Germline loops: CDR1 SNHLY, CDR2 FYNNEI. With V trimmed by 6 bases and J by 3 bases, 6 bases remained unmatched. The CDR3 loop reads CASRLTSGDTGELFF. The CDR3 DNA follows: TGTGCCAGCAGGCTAACTAGCGGAGACACCGGGGAGCTGTTTTTT.

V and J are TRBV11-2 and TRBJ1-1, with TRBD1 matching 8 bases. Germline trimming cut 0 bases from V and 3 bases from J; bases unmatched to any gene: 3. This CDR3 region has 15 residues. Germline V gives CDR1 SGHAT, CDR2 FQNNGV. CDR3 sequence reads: CASSLDRQGYTEAFF. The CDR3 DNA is TGTGCCAGCAGCTTAGATAGACAGGGGTACACTGAAGCTTTCTTT. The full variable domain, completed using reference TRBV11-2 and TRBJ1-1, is EAGVAQSPRYKIIEKRQSVAFWCNPISGHATLYWYQQILGQGPKLLIQFQNNGVVDDSQLPKDRFSAERLKGVDSTLKIQPAKLEDSAVYLCASSLDRQGYTEAFFGQGTRLTVV.